The clone carrying this T cell receptor (beta chain) was counted a single time. Trimming stripped 5 bases from V and 13 bases from J, with 18 bases between. Germline V lookup: CDR1 SGHNT, CDR2 YENEEA. The CDR3 has 13 amino acids. The sample is drawn from a study of blood T cell repertoires in COVID-19. Per the study methods: Reference gene primer amplification gave estimated nucleated cell counts. TCRdb's table, derived via immunoSEQ multiplex PCR, lists solely in-frame clones and lacks some. V, J and clone size are those of that table, while D and trimming were read from the DNA. The table shows 250,000 to 300,000 clones, with over 75% occurring only once.

The sample was PBMCs or T cells enriched from blood (not recorded which). This TCR was recovered from a woman aged 25 to 39 who had recovered from COVID-19. V and J are TRBV11-3 and TRBJ2-1; D may be TRBD2 (5 bases). The CDR3 DNA sequence: TGTGCCAGCAGCCACCGGGGTACCAGGTCCCAGTTCTTC. Its protein is CASSHRGTRSQFF. The variable domain in full, with the rest retrieved from reference TRBV11-3 and TRBJ2-1, is EAGVVQSPRYKIIEKKQPVAFWCNPISGHNTLYWYLQNLGQGPELLIRYENEEAVDDSQLPKDRFSAERLKGVDSTLKIQPAELGDSAVYLCASSHRGTRSQFFGPGTRLTVL.